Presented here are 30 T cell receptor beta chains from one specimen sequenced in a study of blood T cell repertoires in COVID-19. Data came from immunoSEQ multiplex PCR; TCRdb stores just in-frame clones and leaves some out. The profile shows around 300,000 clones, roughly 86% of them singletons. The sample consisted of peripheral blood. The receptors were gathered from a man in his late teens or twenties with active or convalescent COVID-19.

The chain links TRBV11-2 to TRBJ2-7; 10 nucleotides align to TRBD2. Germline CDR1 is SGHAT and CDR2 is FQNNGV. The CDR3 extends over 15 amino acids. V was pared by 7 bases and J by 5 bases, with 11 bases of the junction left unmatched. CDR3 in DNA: TGTGCCAGCATTATGCGGGCTAGCGGGGGTCACGAGCAGTACTTC. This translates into CASIMRASGGHEQYF.

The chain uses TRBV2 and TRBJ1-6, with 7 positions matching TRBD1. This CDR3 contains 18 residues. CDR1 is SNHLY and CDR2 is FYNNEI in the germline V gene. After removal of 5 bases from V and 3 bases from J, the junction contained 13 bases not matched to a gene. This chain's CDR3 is CASSSELRDSIYNSPLHF. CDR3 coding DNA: TGTGCCAGCAGTTCAGAATTGCGGGACAGCATCTATAATTCACCCCTCCACTTT.

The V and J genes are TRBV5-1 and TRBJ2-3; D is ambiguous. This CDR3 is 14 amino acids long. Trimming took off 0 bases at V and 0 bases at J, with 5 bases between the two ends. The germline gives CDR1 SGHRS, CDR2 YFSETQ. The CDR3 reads CASSLDRSTDTQYF. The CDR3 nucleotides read TGCGCCAGCAGCTTGGACAGAAGCACAGATACGCAGTATTTT.

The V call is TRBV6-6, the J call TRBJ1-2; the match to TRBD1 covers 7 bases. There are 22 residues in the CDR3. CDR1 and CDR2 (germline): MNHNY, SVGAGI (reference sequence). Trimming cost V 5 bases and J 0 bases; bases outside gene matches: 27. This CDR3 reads CASSPGWAVDTSPGQPNYGYTF. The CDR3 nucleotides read TGTGCCAGCAGTCCCGGATGGGCGGTGGATACAAGTCCGGGACAGCCTAACTATGGCTACACCTTC.

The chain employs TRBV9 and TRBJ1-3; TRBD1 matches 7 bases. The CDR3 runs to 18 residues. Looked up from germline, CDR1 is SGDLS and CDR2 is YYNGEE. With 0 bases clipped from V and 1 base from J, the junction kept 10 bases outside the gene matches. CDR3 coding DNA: TGTGCCAGCAGCGTAGATTTGCGGACAGGCTATTCTGGAAACACCATATATTTT. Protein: CASSVDLRTGYSGNTIYF.

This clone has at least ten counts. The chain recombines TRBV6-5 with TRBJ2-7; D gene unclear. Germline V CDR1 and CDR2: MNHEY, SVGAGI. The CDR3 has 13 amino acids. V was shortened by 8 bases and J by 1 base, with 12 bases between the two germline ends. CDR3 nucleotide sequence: TGTGCCAGCCAAATCCAGGCATCCTACGAGCAGTACTTC. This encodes CASQIQASYEQYF.

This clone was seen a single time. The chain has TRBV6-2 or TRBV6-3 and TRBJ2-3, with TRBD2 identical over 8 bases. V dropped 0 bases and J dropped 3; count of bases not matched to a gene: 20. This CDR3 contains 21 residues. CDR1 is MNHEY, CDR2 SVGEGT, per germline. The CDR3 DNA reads TGTGCCAGCAGTTACTCGATAGGTGTGAGTAGCGGGGTCTCCAGGACAGATACGCAGTATTTT. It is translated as CASSYSIGVSSGVSRTDTQYF.

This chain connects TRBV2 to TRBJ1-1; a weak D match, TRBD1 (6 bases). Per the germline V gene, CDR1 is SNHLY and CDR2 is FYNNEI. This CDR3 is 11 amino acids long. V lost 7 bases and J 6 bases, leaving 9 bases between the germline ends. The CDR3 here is CASMGHPEAFF. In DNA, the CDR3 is TGTGCCAGCATGGGACACCCTGAAGCTTTCTTT.

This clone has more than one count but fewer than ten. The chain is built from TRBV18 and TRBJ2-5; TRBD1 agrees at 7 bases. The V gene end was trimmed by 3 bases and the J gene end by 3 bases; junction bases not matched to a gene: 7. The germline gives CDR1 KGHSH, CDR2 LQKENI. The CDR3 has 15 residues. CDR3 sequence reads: CASSPWWTGKETQYF. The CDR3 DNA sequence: TGTGCCAGCTCACCCTGGTGGACAGGAAAAGAGACCCAGTACTTC.

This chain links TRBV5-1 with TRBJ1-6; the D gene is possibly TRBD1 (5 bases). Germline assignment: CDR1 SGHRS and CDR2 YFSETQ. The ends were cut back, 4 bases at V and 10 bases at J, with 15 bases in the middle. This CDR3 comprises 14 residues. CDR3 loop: CASSPSPGLSPLHF. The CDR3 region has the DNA TGCGCCAGCAGCCCGTCGCCAGGGCTATCACCCCTCCACTTT. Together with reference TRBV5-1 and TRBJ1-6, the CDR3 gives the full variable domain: KAGVTQTPRYLIKTRGQQVTLSCSPISGHRSVSWYQQTPGQGLQFLFEYFSETQRNKGNFPGRFSGRQFSNSRSEMNVSTLELGDSALYLCASSPSPGLSPLHFGNGTRLTVT.

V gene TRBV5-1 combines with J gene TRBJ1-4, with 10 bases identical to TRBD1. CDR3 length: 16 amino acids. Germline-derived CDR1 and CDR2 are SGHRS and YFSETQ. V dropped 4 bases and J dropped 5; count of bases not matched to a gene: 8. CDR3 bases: TGCGCCAGCAGCCTAGGGACAGGGGCTGACAATGAAAAACTGTTTTTT. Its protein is CASSLGTGADNEKLFF.

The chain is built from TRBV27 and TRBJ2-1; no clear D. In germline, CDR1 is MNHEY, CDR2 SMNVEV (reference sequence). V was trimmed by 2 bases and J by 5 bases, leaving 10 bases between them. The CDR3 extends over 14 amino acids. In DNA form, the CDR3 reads TGTGCCAGCAGTTTAGCAGCAGGAAACAATGAGCAGTTCTTC. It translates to CASSLAAGNNEQFF.

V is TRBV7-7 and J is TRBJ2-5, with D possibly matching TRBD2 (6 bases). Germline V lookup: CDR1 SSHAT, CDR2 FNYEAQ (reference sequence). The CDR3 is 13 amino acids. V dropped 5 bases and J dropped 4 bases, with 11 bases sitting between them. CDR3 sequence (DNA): TGTGCCAGCAGCGTGACCGGGAGAGAGACCCAGTACTTC. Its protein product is CASSVTGRETQYF.

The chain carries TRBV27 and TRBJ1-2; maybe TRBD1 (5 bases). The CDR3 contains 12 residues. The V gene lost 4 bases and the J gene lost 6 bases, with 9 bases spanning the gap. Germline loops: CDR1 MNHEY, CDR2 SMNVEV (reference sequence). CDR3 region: CASSSGIDGYTF. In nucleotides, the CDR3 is TGTGCCAGCAGTTCAGGGATTGATGGCTACACCTTC.

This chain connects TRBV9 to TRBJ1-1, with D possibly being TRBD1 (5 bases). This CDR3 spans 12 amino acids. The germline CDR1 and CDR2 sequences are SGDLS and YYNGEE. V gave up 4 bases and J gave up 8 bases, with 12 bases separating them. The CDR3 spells CASSQGSSEAFF. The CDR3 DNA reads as TGTGCCAGCAGCCAGGGCAGTTCAGAAGCTTTCTTT.

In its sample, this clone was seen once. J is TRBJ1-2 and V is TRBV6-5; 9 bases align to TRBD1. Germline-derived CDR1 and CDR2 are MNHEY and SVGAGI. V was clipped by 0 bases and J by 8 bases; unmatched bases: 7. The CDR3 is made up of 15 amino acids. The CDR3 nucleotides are TGTGCCAGCAGTTACTCCGAACAGGGGGCGCGGGGCTACACCTTC. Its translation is CASSYSEQGARGYTF.

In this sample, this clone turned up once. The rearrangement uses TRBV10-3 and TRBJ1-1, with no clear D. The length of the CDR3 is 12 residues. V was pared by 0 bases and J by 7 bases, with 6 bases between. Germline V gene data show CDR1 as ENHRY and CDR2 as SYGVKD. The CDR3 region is CAISESMSEAFF. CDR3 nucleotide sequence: TGTGCCATCAGTGAGTCGATGAGTGAAGCTTTCTTT.

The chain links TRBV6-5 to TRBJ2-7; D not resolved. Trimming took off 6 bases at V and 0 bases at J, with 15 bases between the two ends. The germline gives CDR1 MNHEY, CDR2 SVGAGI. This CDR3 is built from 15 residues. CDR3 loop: CASSQRLDSSYEQYF. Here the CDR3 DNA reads TGTGCCAGCAGCCAAAGATTAGATAGCTCCTACGAGCAGTACTTC.

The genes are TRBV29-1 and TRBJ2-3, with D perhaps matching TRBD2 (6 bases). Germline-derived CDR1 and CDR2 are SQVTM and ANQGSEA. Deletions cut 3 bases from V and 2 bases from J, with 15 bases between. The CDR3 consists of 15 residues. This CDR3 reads CSVDSPRGDTDTQYF. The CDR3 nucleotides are TGCAGCGTTGATTCCCCCCGCGGGGACACAGATACGCAGTATTTT.

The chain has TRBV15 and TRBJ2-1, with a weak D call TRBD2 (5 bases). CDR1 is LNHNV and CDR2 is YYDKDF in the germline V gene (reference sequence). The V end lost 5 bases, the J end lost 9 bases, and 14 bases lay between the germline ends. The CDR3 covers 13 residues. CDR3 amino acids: CATSDGVPSEQFF. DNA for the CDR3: TGTGCCACCAGCGACGGGGTCCCAAGTGAGCAGTTCTTC.

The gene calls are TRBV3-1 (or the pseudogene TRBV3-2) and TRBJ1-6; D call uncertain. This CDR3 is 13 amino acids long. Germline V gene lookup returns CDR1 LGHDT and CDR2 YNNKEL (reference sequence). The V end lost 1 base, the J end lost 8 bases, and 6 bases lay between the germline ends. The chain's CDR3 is CASSQARDSPLHF. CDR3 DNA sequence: TGTGCCAGCAGCCAAGCCCGGGATTCACCCCTCCACTTT.

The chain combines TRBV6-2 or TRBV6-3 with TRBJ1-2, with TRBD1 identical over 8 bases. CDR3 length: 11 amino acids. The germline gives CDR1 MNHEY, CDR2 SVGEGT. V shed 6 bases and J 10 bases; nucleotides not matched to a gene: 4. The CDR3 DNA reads TGTGCCAGCAGCCCGGGACAGGTCTACACCTTC. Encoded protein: CASSPGQVYTF.

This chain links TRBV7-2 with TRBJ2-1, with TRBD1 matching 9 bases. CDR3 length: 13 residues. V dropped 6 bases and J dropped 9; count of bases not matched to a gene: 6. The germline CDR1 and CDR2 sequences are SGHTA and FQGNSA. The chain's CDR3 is CASRWDREGEQFF. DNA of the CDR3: TGTGCCAGCAGATGGGACAGGGAGGGTGAGCAGTTCTTC.

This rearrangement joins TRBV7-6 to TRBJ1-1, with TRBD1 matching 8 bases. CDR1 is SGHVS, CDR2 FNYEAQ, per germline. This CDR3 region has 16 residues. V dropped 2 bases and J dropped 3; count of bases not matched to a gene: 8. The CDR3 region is CASSLMDRVGYTEAFF. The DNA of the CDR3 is TGTGCCAGCAGCTTAATGGACAGGGTCGGGTACACTGAAGCTTTCTTT.

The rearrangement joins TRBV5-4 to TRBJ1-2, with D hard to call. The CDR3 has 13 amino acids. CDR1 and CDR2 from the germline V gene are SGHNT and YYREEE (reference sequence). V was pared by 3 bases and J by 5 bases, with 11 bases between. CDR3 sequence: CASSSETYYGYTF. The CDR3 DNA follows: TGTGCCAGCAGCTCGGAGACTTATTATGGCTACACCTTC.

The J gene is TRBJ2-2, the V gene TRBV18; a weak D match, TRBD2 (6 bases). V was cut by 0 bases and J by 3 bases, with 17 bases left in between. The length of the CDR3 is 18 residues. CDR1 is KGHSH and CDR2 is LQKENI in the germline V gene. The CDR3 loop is CASSPPLGRRRDTGELFF. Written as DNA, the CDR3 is TGTGCCAGCTCACCACCTTTGGGACGCAGGAGGGACACCGGGGAGCTGTTTTTT.

The CDR3 region is CASSAEDRSSYEQYF. The CDR3 DNA reads as TGTGCCAGCAGCGCGGAAGACAGGAGCTCCTACGAGCAGTACTTC. The gene calls are TRBV9 and TRBJ2-7; weak D call: TRBD1 (6 bases). CDR3 length: 15 residues. V dropped 3 bases and J dropped 0 bases, with 13 bases sitting between them. CDR1 and CDR2 (germline): SGDLS, YYNGEE.

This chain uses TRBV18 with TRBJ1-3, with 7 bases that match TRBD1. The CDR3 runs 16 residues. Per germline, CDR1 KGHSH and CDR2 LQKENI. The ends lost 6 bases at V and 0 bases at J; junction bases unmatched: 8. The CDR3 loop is CASSRQGRSSGNTIYF. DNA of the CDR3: TGTGCCAGCTCCCGACAGGGACGCTCCTCTGGAAACACCATATATTTT.

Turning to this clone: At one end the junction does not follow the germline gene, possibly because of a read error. The CDR3 here is CASSWKTGAFF. CDR3 DNA: TGTGCCAGCAGTTGGAAGACTGGAGCTTTCTTT. The rearrangement uses TRBV12-3 or TRBV12-4 and TRBJ1-1; no clear D. The CDR3 sequence is 11 residues long.

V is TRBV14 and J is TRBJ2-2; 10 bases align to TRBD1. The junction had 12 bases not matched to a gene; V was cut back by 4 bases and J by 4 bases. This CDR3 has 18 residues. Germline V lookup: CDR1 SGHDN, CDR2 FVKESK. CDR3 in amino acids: CASSPRDRGRRGTGELFF. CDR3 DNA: TGTGCCAGCAGCCCCAGGGACAGGGGACGTCGGGGCACCGGGGAGCTGTTTTTT. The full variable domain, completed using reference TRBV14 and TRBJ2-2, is EAGVTQFPSHSVIEKGQTVTLRCDPISGHDNLYWYRRVMGKEIKFLLHFVKESKQDESGMPNNRFLAERTGGTYSTLKVQPAELEDSGVYFCASSPRDRGRRGTGELFFGEGSRLTVL.